This T cell receptor beta chain was recovered during a study of blood T cell repertoires in COVID-19. V dropped 7 bases and J dropped 0 bases, with 19 bases sitting between them. Germline V gene lookup returns CDR1 MNHEY and CDR2 SVGEGT. The CDR3 extends over 18 amino acids. The method was immunoSEQ multiplex PCR; TCRdb's version includes in-frame clones alone and lacks a portion of them. The repertoire has roughly 60,000 clones, approximately 88% of them found once; the top ten carry around 3.7%. The rearrangement links TRBV6-2 or TRBV6-3 to TRBJ2-6, with D possibly TRBD2 on 7 matching bases. This receptor was identified in a human donor in a cohort sampled during active COVID-19. Material for sequencing was peripheral blood. Here the CDR3 reads CASTPLRGAPSGANVLTF. CDR3 DNA: TGTGCCAGCACCCCCCTCCGGGGGGCACCCTCTGGGGCCAACGTCCTGACTTTC.